This section outlines one T cell receptor beta chain sequence together with its context. What it binds is not known. The source of the sample is a study of cytomegalovirus exposure and HLA in healthy donors. The overall study: Approximately 85 million unique TCRs from HLA-typed donors were held in an early data release. Study findings and constraints: Several V segments, TRBV6-2 and TRBV6-3 among them, could not be told apart and were dropped. According to a later analysis, donors in an Asian-associated ancestry cluster reportedly had fewer N-insertions than the 666-donor mean.

The germline V gene has CDR1 LGHNA and CDR2 YSLEER. The CDR3 length is 14 residues. Trimming took 1 base from V and 3 from J, leaving 9 bases between them. 13 Jbeta primers and 60 Vbeta primers were used for the PCR. Sequencing used immunoSEQ multiplex PCR; TCRdb keeps in-frame clones, though not all of them. The sample consists of about 120,000 clones, roughly 17% of them appearing once. This sequence was found in a female donor in good health and CMV-seropositive. Specimen: PBMCs. The genes are TRBV4-3 and TRBJ1-1; no firm D call. CDR3 sequence reads: CASSQGVGDTEAFF. The CDR3 bases are TGCGCCAGCAGCCAAGGAGTCGGAGACACTGAAGCTTTCTTT.